Listed below are T cell receptor beta chains from one sample, sequenced in a study of T cell responses to AZD1222 COVID-19 vaccine. Sequencing was performed with immunoSEQ multiplex PCR; in TCRdb, only in-frame clones are kept and a portion is missing. The top ten clones hold roughly 8.4% of a sample with 150,000 to 200,000 clones, around 92% of them seen once. Sequences were derived from peripheral blood, sampled on day 0 of AZD1222 vaccination. The receptors were sampled from an adult in good health. The CDR3 runs from the conserved cysteine through the conserved F or W. D genes are given only for firm matches. The size entry is marked missing in some rows and otherwise reads once, few, many or a size class.

abundance | j_gene | v_gene | d_gene | CDR3aa | CDR3nt
NA | TRBJ2-7 | TRBV7-8 | TRBD1 | CASSLAGQGAVSYEQYF | TGTGCCAGCAGCTTAGCGGGACAGGGGGCGGTTTCCTACGAGCAGTACTTC
NA | TRBJ2-7 | TRBV2 | NA | CASSATVTYEQYF | TGTGCCAGCAGTGCGACGGTTACCTACGAGCAGTACTTC
NA | TRBJ1-1 | TRBV15 | NA | CATSRDQSRRVTEAFF | TGTGCCACCAGCAGAGATCAATCCAGACGGGTCACTGAAGCTTTCTTT
NA | TRBJ2-7 | TRBV7-9 | NA | CASSFKGPAVLDPPYEQYF | TGTGCCAGCAGCTTCAAGGGCCCCGCGGTGCTCGACCCCCCCTACGAGCAGTACTTC
NA | TRBJ2-3 | TRBV24-1 | TRBD1 | CATSRRTGGSLTGLDTQYF | TGTGCCACCAGTCGGAGGACAGGGGGCTCCTTAACGGGATTAGATACGCAGTATTTT
NA | TRBJ2-7 | TRBV11-2 | NA | CASSLEPLLAPYEQYF | TGTGCCAGCAGCTTAGAGCCCCTCCTCGCGCCCTACGAGCAGTACTTC
NA | TRBJ2-7 | TRBV5-8 | NA | CASSSVFLGSSYEQYF | TGTGCCAGCAGCTCGGTGTTTTTGGGATCTTCCTACGAGCAGTACTTC
NA | TRBJ1-1 | TRBV9 | TRBD1 | CASSFRDRGTEAFF | TGTGCCAGCAGCTTCCGGGACAGGGGAACTGAAGCTTTCTTT
once | TRBJ2-7 | TRBV11-2 | NA | CASSFSLRAPTWAKEQYF | TGTGCCAGCAGCTTCTCCTTGCGAGCCCCTACGTGGGCGAAAGAGCAGTACTTC
once | TRBJ1-3 | TRBV28 | NA | CASSLPGGPVGNTIYF | TGTGCCAGCAGCCTACCCGGGGGCCCGGTTGGAAACACCATATATTTT
NA | TRBJ2-2 | TRBV7-9 | NA | CASSLLGKGAQTGELFF | TGTGCCAGCAGCTTATTGGGAAAGGGCGCGCAAACCGGGGAGCTGTTTTTT
NA | TRBJ2-7 | TRBV24-1 | TRBD2 | CATSDRLAAEPSEQYF | TGTGCCACCAGTGATCGACTAGCGGCCGAGCCCTCCGAGCAGTACTTC
NA | TRBJ1-1 | TRBV20-1 | NA | CSARGNTEAFF | TGCAGTGCTAGAGGGAACACTGAAGCTTTCTTT
NA | TRBJ1-2 | TRBV28 | NA | CASSSAAGRGYTF | TGTGCCAGCAGTTCCGCGGCCGGACGAGGCTACACCTTC
NA | TRBJ1-2 | TRBV19 | TRBD1 | CASSLDRGPSNYGYTF | TGTGCCAGTAGCTTGGACAGGGGGCCTTCTAACTATGGCTACACCTTC
NA | TRBJ2-3 | TRBV19 | TRBD2 | CATSGWTSGNIDTQYF | TGTGCCACTTCCGGTTGGACTAGCGGGAACATAGATACGCAGTATTTT
NA | TRBJ1-1 | TRBV12-3/TRBV12-4 | NA | CASSRGEAFF | TGTGCCAGCAGTCGCGGTGAAGCTTTCTTT
NA | TRBJ2-1 | TRBV10-3 | NA | CAIRTGSYNEQFF | TGTGCCATCAGGACGGGCTCCTACAATGAGCAGTTCTTC
NA | TRBJ2-7 | TRBV6-6 | TRBD1 | CASSSTTGAEQYF | TGTGCCAGCAGTTCTACGACAGGGGCCGAGCAGTACTTC
NA | TRBJ2-3 | TRBV15 | TRBD1 | CATSTGQGYTDTQYF | TGTGCCACCAGCACCGGACAGGGTTACACAGATACGCAGTATTTT
NA | TRBJ2-2 | TRBV27 | TRBD1 | CASSLLRTGDITGELFF | TGTGCCAGCAGTTTATTAAGGACAGGGGATATCACCGGGGAGCTGTTTTTT
NA | TRBJ1-2 | TRBV19 | NA | CASSPGAYYGYTF | TGTGCCAGTAGTCCAGGCGCCTACTATGGCTACACCTTC
NA | TRBJ2-3 | TRBV6-4 | NA | CASRRAPGADTQYF | TGTGCCAGCAGACGGGCCCCGGGCGCAGATACGCAGTATTTT
NA | TRBJ2-7 | TRBV5-1 | TRBD2 | CASRGTSDREQYF | TGCGCCAGCAGGGGGACTAGCGACAGGGAGCAGTACTTC
NA | TRBJ1-3 | TRBV11-2 | NA | CASSLRVGRLSSGNTIYF | TGTGCCAGCAGCTTAAGGGTGGGACGGCTGAGCTCTGGAAACACCATATATTTT
NA | TRBJ1-2 | TRBV5-6 | NA | CASSLANDVFYGYTF | TGTGCCAGCAGCTTGGCCAATGATGTATTCTATGGCTACACCTTC
NA | TRBJ2-1 | TRBV4-2 | NA | CASSPERAGTYNEQFF | TGTGCCAGCAGCCCGGAAAGGGCTGGAACCTACAATGAGCAGTTCTTC
once | TRBJ2-1 | TRBV27 | TRBD2 | CASSQGTSGSYEQFF | TGTGCCAGCAGCCAGGGGACTAGCGGGAGTTATGAGCAGTTCTTC
once | TRBJ1-5 | TRBV19 | NA | CASSMGGSPNQPQHF | TGTGCCAGTAGTATGGGCGGGTCACCCAATCAGCCCCAGCATTTT
NA | TRBJ1-1 | TRBV19 | NA | CASQIFGGTTEAFF | TGTGCCAGTCAGATATTCGGGGGGACCACTGAAGCTTTCTTT
NA | TRBJ1-2 | TRBV19 | NA | CASKGLISNYGYTF | TGTGCCAGTAAGGGGTTAATTTCTAACTATGGCTACACCTTC
NA | TRBJ1-3 | TRBV4-1 | NA | CASSRITIGETGNTIYF | TGCGCCAGCAGCCGAATCACTATAGGGGAAACTGGAAACACCATATATTTT
NA | TRBJ2-3 | TRBV5-1 | NA | CASSLAPTSTDTQYF | TGCGCCAGCAGCTTGGCCCCAACTAGCACAGATACGCAGTATTTT
NA | TRBJ1-6 | TRBV7-8 | NA | CASSILVTPIRNNSPLHF | NA
NA | TRBJ1-5 | TRBV19 | NA | CASKIPGSNQPQHF | TGTGCCAGTAAAATTCCGGGCAGCAATCAGCCCCAGCATTTT
NA | TRBJ2-7 | TRBV3-1/TRBV3-2 | NA | CASSRSHEQYF | TGTGCCAGCAGCCGCTCCCACGAGCAGTACTTC
NA | TRBJ1-6 | TRBV5-1 | TRBD1 | CASSFSGDRGNSPLHF | TGCGCCAGCAGCTTTAGTGGGGACAGGGGGAATTCACCCCTCCACTTT
NA | TRBJ2-3 | TRBV28 | NA | CASSLTTPGSTDTQYF | TGTGCCAGCAGTTTAACTACCCCGGGCTCCACAGATACGCAGTATTTT
NA | TRBJ1-1 | TRBV12-5 | NA | CASGWGGDHTEAFF | TGTGCTAGTGGTTGGGGAGGTGATCACACTGAAGCTTTCTTT
NA | TRBJ2-5 | TRBV28 | NA | CASSPPARSWETQYF | TGTGCCAGCAGTCCCCCGGCGAGGAGTTGGGAGACCCAGTACTTC
NA | TRBJ2-7 | TRBV27 | NA | CASSFSSSYEQYF | TGTGCCAGCAGTTTCTCCAGCTCCTACGAGCAGTACTTC
NA | TRBJ1-1 | TRBV5-1 | NA | CASSSTRGGYTEAFF | TGCGCCAGCAGCTCAACGAGGGGTGGGTACACTGAAGCTTTCTTT
NA | TRBJ2-3 | TRBV24-1 | TRBD2 | CATSDLPPGLAGGSTDTQYF | TGTGCCACCAGTGATTTACCACCGGGACTAGCGGGAGGAAGCACAGATACGCAGTATTTT
few | TRBJ2-7 | TRBV5-6 | TRBD2 | CASSPAWSSGVSYEQYF | TGTGCCAGCAGCCCGGCCTGGTCTAGCGGAGTTTCCTACGAGCAGTACTTC
NA | TRBJ1-6 | TRBV9 | TRBD1 | CASSVSGGDNSPLHF | TGTGCCAGCAGCGTATCAGGGGGCGATAATTCACCCCTCCACTTT
few | TRBJ1-2 | TRBV20-1 | NA | CSASSGRRADGYTF | TGCAGTGCTAGTTCGGGGCGACGGGCGGATGGCTACACCTTC
NA | TRBJ1-2 | TRBV18 | TRBD1 | CASSPLSGTGVNYGYTF | TGTGCCAGCTCACCACTCTCCGGGACAGGGGTCAACTATGGCTACACCTTC
NA | TRBJ1-4 | TRBV2 | TRBD1 | CASSGQMNEKLFF | TGTGCCAGCTCGGGACAGATGAATGAAAAACTGTTTTTT
once | TRBJ2-3 | TRBV24-1 | NA | CATSDPGRGDTQYF | TGTGCCACCAGTGACCCGGGTCGGGGAGATACGCAGTATTTT
NA | TRBJ2-2 | TRBV18 | TRBD2 | CASSPRGTAGGTGELFF | TGTGCCAGCTCACCCCGGGGGACGGCGGGAGGCACCGGGGAGCTGTTTTTT
NA | TRBJ2-7 | TRBV11-2 | NA | CASTSGAVAYEQYF | TGTGCCAGCACCTCAGGGGCAGTTGCCTACGAGCAGTACTTC
NA | TRBJ2-7 | TRBV10-1 | TRBD2 | CASSEPATSGKYEQYF | TGCGCCAGCAGTGAGCCAGCGACTAGCGGGAAGTACGAGCAGTACTTC
NA | TRBJ1-5 | TRBV28 | TRBD1 | CASSLQGASNQPQHF | TGTGCCAGCAGTCTACAGGGGGCCAGCAATCAGCCCCAGCATTTT
NA | TRBJ2-2 | TRBV27 | NA | CASSLTGELFF | TGTGCCAGCAGTTTAACCGGGGAGCTGTTTTTT
NA | TRBJ1-1 | TRBV27 | NA | CASSLYQGRVSTEAFF | TGTGCCAGCAGTTTATATCAGGGGAGGGTTTCCACTGAAGCTTTCTTT
NA | TRBJ2-7 | TRBV5-6 | TRBD1 | CASSFGTGGYEQYF | TGTGCCAGCAGCTTCGGGACAGGGGGCTACGAGCAGTACTTC
NA | TRBJ2-1 | TRBV28 | NA | CASSPRQESYNEQFF | TGTGCCAGCAGTCCCCGACAGGAATCCTACAATGAGCAGTTCTTC